These 18 T cell receptor beta chains were sequenced from one sample in a study of blood T cells in healthy people across ages. A second roughly 6 to 11 cycle PCR used barcoded and J-beta primers. Each CDR3 protein is one row after TCRdb ran MiXCR on the 5' RACE reads. The sample gives 1.5 million to 1.9 million distinct CDR3 sequences, under 55% of which show up once; about 4% is in the top ten. Sample: blood. The source is a woman aged 18-29 years in good health.

V usage is TRBV5-1 and J usage is TRBJ2-7; TRBD2 matches at 9 bases. J was trimmed by 7 bases and V by 4 bases; bases with no gene match: 12. CDR1 is SGHRS, CDR2 YFSETQ, per germline. The length of the CDR3 is 15 residues. As DNA, the CDR3 is TGCGCCAGCAGCGGACTAGCGTCTCGGGGGAGTGAGCAGTACTTC. Protein product: CASSGLASRGSEQYF.

The chain combines TRBV15 with TRBJ1-1; 9 bases align to TRBD1. This CDR3 has 13 residues. Germline loops: CDR1 LNHNV, CDR2 YYDKDF (reference sequence). The V segment lost 8 bases and the J segment 1 base; nucleotides outside the gene matches: 2. The CDR3 coding sequence is TGTGCCACCGGACAGGGGCAGAACACTGAAGCTTTCTTT. Residues: CATGQGQNTEAFF.

The chain employs TRBV28 and TRBJ2-3, with unresolved D. Trimming removed 3 bases from V and 2 bases from J, with 15 bases in between. The germline CDR1 and CDR2 sequences are MDHEN and SYDVKM. The length of the CDR3 is 16 residues. Here the CDR3 DNA reads TGTGCCAGCAGTTTTCTAGTGGGATTATTCACAGATACGCAGTATTTT. Translating it yields CASSFLVGLFTDTQYF.

In this sample, this clonotype turned up a few times. This chain connects TRBV3-1 to TRBJ2-1; 8 nucleotides align to TRBD1. Trimming removed 4 bases from V and 9 bases from J; junction bases left unmatched: 5. The germline V gene encodes CDR1 LGHDT and CDR2 YNNKEL (reference sequence). The CDR3 has 13 residues. CDR3 amino acids: CASSPQGGVEQFF. CDR3 in DNA: TGTGCCAGCAGCCCACAGGGGGGCGTTGAGCAGTTCTTC.

The chain has TRBV27 and TRBJ2-7, with 7 bases fitting TRBD2. Germline loops: CDR1 MNHEY, CDR2 SMNVEV (reference sequence). The V and J ends lost 5 bases and 2 bases, in that order; junction bases with no gene match: 12. The CDR3 totals 16 residues. The CDR3 nucleotides read TGTGCCAGCAGTCCAAGTGGGGGGGACCGCCCCTACGAGCAGTACTTC. Amino acids: CASSPSGGDRPYEQYF.

In its sample, this clonotype was seen a few times. The chain carries TRBV12-3 or TRBV12-4 and TRBJ1-1; TRBD1 is a possible D gene (5 bases). With 5 bases removed from V and 5 bases from J, the gap between germline ends came to 21 bases. This CDR3 contains 16 residues. Written as DNA, the CDR3 is TGTGCCAGCAGTCCACCGCATCCGGGGGACTTAACTGAAGCTTTCTTT. Translation gives CASSPPHPGDLTEAFF.

This clonotype showed up just a few times. The V and J genes are TRBV7-9 and TRBJ2-3; 8 bases line up with TRBD1. Germline V gene lookup returns CDR1 SEHNR and CDR2 FQNEAQ (reference sequence). The CDR3 totals 17 residues. The ends lost 4 bases at V and 0 bases at J; junction bases unmatched: 9. The CDR3 region has the DNA TGTGCCAGCAGCTCCTTTACAGGGGGAAAAAGCACAGATACGCAGTATTTT. It encodes CASSSFTGGKSTDTQYF.

This clonotype has just a few counts. The V call is TRBV12-3 or TRBV12-4, the J call TRBJ2-1; D is uncertain. V was shortened by 1 base and J by 5 bases, with 12 bases between the two germline ends. This CDR3 contains 15 residues. The chain's CDR3 is CASSLVAKDDNEQFF. The CDR3, as DNA: TGTGCCAGCAGTTTAGTAGCCAAGGACGACAATGAGCAGTTCTTC.

This clonotype was picked up a small number of times. This chain links TRBV7-9 with TRBJ2-4; a weak D match, TRBD2 (6 bases). V gave up 3 bases and J gave up 3 bases, with 18 bases separating them. Germline CDR1 is SEHNR and CDR2 is FQNEAQ (reference sequence). This CDR3 has 17 residues. The CDR3 DNA is TGTGCCAGCAGCTTGCCGCGGGCTAGCGACGGCAAAAACATTCAGTACTTC. Translating gives CASSLPRASDGKNIQYF. Full variable domain (remainder filled in from reference TRBV7-9 and TRBJ2-4): DTGVSQNPRHKITKRGQNVTFRCDPISEHNRLYWYRQTLGQGPEFLTYFQNEAQLEKSRLLSDRFSAERPKGSFSTLEIQRTEQGDSAMYLCASSLPRASDGKNIQYFGAGTRLSVL.

J is TRBJ2-1 and V is TRBV5-6; D remains unclear. CDR1 is SGHDT and CDR2 is YYEEEE in the germline V gene. Trimming took 0 bases from V and 8 from J, leaving 9 bases between them. The CDR3 totals 13 residues. The CDR3 reads CASSLGWKDEQFF. CDR3 in DNA: TGTGCCAGCAGCTTGGGTTGGAAAGATGAGCAGTTCTTC.

The sample holds one count of this clonotype. Relative to the germline gene, one junction end is altered; a read error may explain this. This chain joins TRBV13 and TRBJ1-1; a weak D match, TRBD1 (6 bases). Germline CDR1 is PRHDT and CDR2 is FYEKMQ (reference sequence). The CDR3 extends over 15 amino acids. The CDR3 nucleotides read TGTGCCAGCTTTGAGAGGGGACATTCGAACAATGAAGCTTTCTTT. This codes for CASFERGHSNNEAFF.

V and J are TRBV21-1 and TRBJ1-5. TRBV21-1 is a recognized pseudogene. The CDR3 is 17 residues long. The CDR3 loop is CASGRVRRPYSNQPQHF. DNA for the CDR3: TGTGCCAGCGGACGGGTACGAAGGCCTTATAGCAATCAGCCCCAGCATTTT.

J is TRBJ1-4 and V is TRBV29-1; D possibly corresponds to TRBD1 (5 bases). Deletions cut 6 bases from V and 2 bases from J, with 10 bases between. Germline CDR1 reads SQVTM; CDR2 reads ANQGSEA. The CDR3 consists of 13 residues. CDR3 protein: CSVKRGTNEKLFF. The DNA for the CDR3 is TGCAGCGTGAAACGGGGGACTAATGAAAAACTGTTTTTT.

The gene calls are TRBV12-3 or TRBV12-4 and TRBJ2-7, with D uncertain. This CDR3 has 11 amino acids. Trimming took 3 bases from V and 7 from J, leaving 7 bases between them. Here the CDR3 reads CASSFEDEQYF. The CDR3 nucleotides are TGTGCCAGCAGTTTTGAGGATGAGCAGTACTTC.

In this sample, this clonotype turned up a few times. The genes are TRBV6-5 and TRBJ2-5, with D possibly matching TRBD2 (5 bases). The V end lost 0 bases, the J end lost 2 bases, and 19 bases lay between the germline ends. The CDR3 sequence is 18 residues long. CDR1 and CDR2 from the germline V gene are MNHEY and SVGAGI. CDR3 coding DNA: TGTGCCAGCAGTTACTCGGGTGCAGGAGCGGACCTACAAGAGACCCAGTACTTC. Translated, it gives CASSYSGAGADLQETQYF.

CDR3 DNA sequence: TGTGCCAGCAGTTTGGGGTTAGCGACGGGCAATGAGCAGTTCTTC. Its protein is CASSLGLATGNEQFF. The rearrangement links TRBV12-3 or TRBV12-4 to TRBJ2-1; a possible D gene is TRBD2 (5 bases). Trimming stripped 3 bases from V and 6 bases from J, with 15 bases between. The CDR3 has 15 amino acids.

In this sample, this clonotype turned up a few times. The chain combines TRBV20-1 with TRBJ2-1; the D gene is possibly TRBD2 (7 bases). Trimming removed 6 bases from V and 3 bases from J, with 18 bases in between. CDR1 and CDR2 (germline): DFQATT, SNEGSKA (reference sequence). The CDR3 runs to 15 residues. In DNA form, the CDR3 reads TGCAGTGCCTCCTTTGGGGGGGGGCTCTACAATGAGCAGTTCTTC. As protein: CSASFGGGLYNEQFF.

This clonotype showed up just a few times. The rearrangement uses TRBV5-1 and TRBJ2-5; the D gene is possibly TRBD2 (5 bases). Germline loops: CDR1 SGHRS, CDR2 YFSETQ. Trimming left V 6 bases short and J 1 base short, with 16 bases between. CDR3 length: 15 residues. CDR3 sequence (DNA): TGCGCCAGCACCAGATCTGAGCGGTTCCAAGAGACCCAGTACTTC. Protein product: CASTRSERFQETQYF.